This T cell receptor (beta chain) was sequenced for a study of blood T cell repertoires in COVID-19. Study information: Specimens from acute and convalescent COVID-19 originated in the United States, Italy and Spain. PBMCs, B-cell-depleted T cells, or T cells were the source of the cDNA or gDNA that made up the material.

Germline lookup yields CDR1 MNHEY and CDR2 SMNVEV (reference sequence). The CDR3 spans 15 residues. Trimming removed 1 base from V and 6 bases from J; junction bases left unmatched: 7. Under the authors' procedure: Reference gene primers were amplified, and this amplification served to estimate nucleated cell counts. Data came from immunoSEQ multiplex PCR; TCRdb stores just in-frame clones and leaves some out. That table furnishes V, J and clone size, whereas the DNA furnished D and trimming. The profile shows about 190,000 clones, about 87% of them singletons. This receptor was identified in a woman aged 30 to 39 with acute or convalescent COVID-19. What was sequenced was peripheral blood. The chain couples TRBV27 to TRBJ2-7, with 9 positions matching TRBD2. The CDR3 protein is CASSLWASGISEQYF. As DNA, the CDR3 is TGTGCCAGCAGTTTATGGGCTAGCGGGATTTCCGAGCAGTACTTC.